This T cell receptor (beta chain) emerged from a study of CD8 T cells in Susac syndrome. Germline-derived CDR1 and CDR2 are MNHEY and SVGAGI. CDR3 size: 10 residues. The germline V and J ends were trimmed by 6 bases and 5 bases, with 2 bases remaining between them. From blood CD8+ and CD4+ T cells, the TCR beta chain was sequenced. The CD8+ and CD4+ T cells were isolated magnetically using a negative isolation approach, whereas the TEMRA cells were enriched by FACS. It was with random hexamers that about 0.45 to 1 ug RNA was reverse transcribed. Amplification of the TCR beta CDR3 was carried out by immunoSEQ multiplex PCR, which spanned a total of 54 Vbeta and 13 Jbeta segments. Using its own MiXCR run on the immunoSEQ multiplex PCR reads, TCRdb lists one record per CDR3 protein. Seen here are 150,000 to 250,000 distinct CDR3 sequences, more than 90% observed once, and the top ten hold 0.093%.

The source of this sequence is a human donor with multiple sclerosis. The chain links TRBV6-5 to TRBJ2-1; D ambiguous. Input material: CD4+ T cells from PBMCs. The CDR3 region has the DNA TGTGCCAGCAGGCACAATGAGCAGTTCTTC. This gives the protein CASRHNEQFF.